This passage covers 28 T cell receptor beta chains from one sample sequenced in a study of Ad26.COV2.S vaccination and SARS-CoV-2 variants. As for treatment: some 20 received Ad26.COV2.S at low or high dose, single or two shots; several received placebo; per-sample allocation not given. Day 63 after the first vaccine or placebo injection was the time point for sampling. The data were produced by immunoSEQ multiplex PCR, yet TCRdb's version contains in-frame clones alone and is incomplete. Of hundreds of thousands of clones listed, roughly 84% are singletons. The sample was peripheral blood, taken in a trial of Ad26.COV2.S vaccine versus placebo. The receptors here all came from a person aged 18 to 59 who received the Ad26.COV2.S COVID-19 vaccine or a placebo.

The rearrangement uses TRBV18 and TRBJ2-6, with D perhaps TRBD1 (6 bases). Trimming removed 3 bases at V and 0 bases at J, with 12 bases between. Germline V gene sequence: CDR1 KGHSH, CDR2 LQKENI. The CDR3 has 17 residues. CDR3 amino acids: CASSPQQGLSGANVLTF. CDR3 DNA sequence: TGTGCCAGCTCACCCCAACAGGGCCTCTCTGGGGCCAACGTCCTGACTTTC.

This chain uses TRBV12-3 or TRBV12-4 with TRBJ2-7; tentatively, D is TRBD1 or TRBD2 (6 bases each). The CDR3 contains 13 residues. The V gene lost 6 bases and the J gene lost 4 bases, with 13 bases spanning the gap. CDR3 DNA: TGTGCCAGCAGCCGGGGGCACAGGTACGAGCAGTACTTC. It specifies CASSRGHRYEQYF.

The rearrangement links TRBV21-1 to TRBJ2-4; the D call in the table, TRBD1, was not verified against the DNA. TRBV21-1 is a pseudogene locus. This CDR3 contains 18 residues. CDR3 residues: CASSKDGEQGSAKNIQYF. For the CDR3, the DNA is TGTGCCAGCAGCAAAGATGGAGAACAGGGTTCAGCCAAAAACATTCAGTACTTC.

The genes are TRBV18 and TRBJ2-7; 10 nucleotides line up with TRBD1. The CDR3 spans 14 residues. Germline lookup yields CDR1 KGHSH and CDR2 LQKENI. J lost 7 bases, V lost 3 bases, and 6 bases had no gene match. CDR3 protein: CASSPGQGVGEQYF. The DNA of the CDR3 is TGTGCCAGCTCACCCGGACAGGGGGTAGGGGAGCAGTACTTC.

The V call is TRBV18, the J call TRBJ2-2, with TRBD2 matching over 7 bases. CDR1 and CDR2 from the germline V gene are KGHSH and LQKENI. J was trimmed by 3 bases and V by 1 base; bases with no gene match: 17. The CDR3 length is 20 residues. CDR3 bases: TGTGCCAGCTCACCACTTGGCGGGGACTATGTTGTGGGGGACACCGGGGAGCTGTTTTTT. It specifies CASSPLGGDYVVGDTGELFF.

This clone was recorded a few times. The CDR3 sequence is CASSSFPGPYEQYF. CDR3 DNA sequence: TGTGCCAGTAGTTCTTTCCCGGGGCCCTACGAGCAGTACTTC. The chain employs TRBV19 and TRBJ2-7; D is possibly TRBD1 or TRBD2 (5 bases each). From germline, CDR1 is LNHDA and CDR2 SQIVND (reference sequence). V dropped 5 bases and J dropped 2 bases, with 13 bases sitting between them. This CDR3 has 14 residues.

J is TRBJ1-1 and V is TRBV10-2; D may be TRBD1 (6 bases). The CDR3 totals 15 residues. Looked up from germline, CDR1 is WSHSY and CDR2 is SAAADI. V lost 3 bases and J 0 bases, leaving 11 bases between the germline ends. The DNA of the CDR3 is TGCGCCAGCAGTGACCGGGGGCGGGTGAACACTGAAGCTTTCTTT. Residues: CASSDRGRVNTEAFF.

This rearrangement joins TRBV3-1 (or the pseudogene TRBV3-2) to TRBJ2-3, with D uncertain. Germline-derived CDR1 and CDR2 are LGHDT and YNNKEL (reference sequence). Trimming shortened V by 2 bases and J by 5 bases, and 11 bases separated the two germline ends. The CDR3 is made up of 14 amino acids. The CDR3 sequence: CASSQPGQLDTQYF. In DNA form, the CDR3 reads TGTGCCAGCAGCCAACCGGGCCAGTTAGATACGCAGTATTTT.

This clone came up once. This chain links TRBV9 with TRBJ2-2; D possibly matches TRBD1 or TRBD2 (5 bases each). The V gene's germline CDR1 is SGDLS and CDR2 YYNGEE. The CDR3 length is 17 residues. The ends were cut back, 3 bases at V and 2 bases at J, with 17 bases in the middle. CDR3 region: CASSESGTASNTGELFF. CDR3 nucleotide sequence: TGTGCCAGCAGCGAATCCGGGACCGCTAGTAACACCGGGGAGCTGTTTTTT.

This chain uses TRBV7-2 with TRBJ1-6, with TRBD1 matching over 7 bases. The CDR3 loop spans 16 amino acids. V lost 4 bases and J lost 5; bases outside the gene matches: 8. Germline CDR1 and CDR2: SGHTA and FQGNSA. CDR3 region: CASSSRGQKDNSPLHF. The CDR3 DNA is TGTGCCAGCAGCTCAAGGGGACAGAAAGATAATTCACCCCTCCACTTT.

The rearrangement uses TRBV7-8 and TRBJ1-5; D might be TRBD1 (6 bases). From germline, CDR1 is SGHVS and CDR2 FQNEAQ. CDR3 length: 16 residues. V was trimmed by 1 base and J by 3 bases, leaving 13 bases between them. The CDR3 sequence is CASSLGGQVPNQPQHF. DNA of the CDR3: TGTGCCAGCAGCTTAGGGGGGCAGGTTCCCAATCAGCCCCAGCATTTT.

CDR3 coding DNA: TGTGCCAGCAGTAGTCTATCCGGGGAGCTGTTTTTT. Translated: CASSSLSGELFF. V usage is TRBV6-5 and J usage is TRBJ2-2; D uncertain. Between the trimmed V and J ends, which lost 5 bases and 6 bases, there was a span of 7 bases. Germline V gene sequence: CDR1 MNHEY, CDR2 SVGAGI. The CDR3 runs to 12 residues.

The chain combines TRBV30 with TRBJ1-5; no clear D gene. V was pared by 3 bases and J by 11 bases, with 17 bases between. Germline CDR1 reads GTSNPN; CDR2 reads SVGIG (reference sequence). The length of the CDR3 is 13 residues. CDR3 amino acids: CAWSPLPGMSQHF. The CDR3 nucleotides read TGTGCCTGGAGCCCTCTTCCCGGAATGTCCCAGCATTTT. The full variable domain, its missing parts supplied by reference TRBV30 and TRBJ1-5, is SQTIHQWPATLVQPVGSPLSLECTVEGTSNPNLYWYRQAAGRGLQLLFYSVGIGQISSEVPQNLSASRPQDRQFILSSKKLLLSDSGFYLCAWSPLPGMSQHFGDGTRLSIL.

The genes are TRBV18 and TRBJ2-1; TRBD1 is a possible D gene (5 bases). This CDR3 region has 17 residues. V lost 0 bases and J lost 6, with 18 bases in between. The germline gives CDR1 KGHSH, CDR2 LQKENI. The CDR3 protein is CASSPPISLVQGNEQFF. CDR3 DNA: TGTGCCAGCTCACCACCGATATCTCTTGTGCAGGGCAATGAGCAGTTCTTC.

The genes are TRBV7-2 and TRBJ1-2, with D maybe TRBD1 (5 bases). CDR1 is SGHTA, CDR2 FQGNSA, per germline. There are 15 residues in the CDR3. V lost 0 bases, J lost 6 bases, and 14 bases lay in between. In nucleotides, the CDR3 is TGTGCCAGCAGCTTAGCGAGGGTACGGGGGGATGGCTACACCTTC. Amino acid sequence: CASSLARVRGDGYTF.

The CDR3 DNA reads TGTGCCAGCAGCTTAGACAGGGGCCCGGGAGCTTTCTTT. Translating it yields CASSLDRGPGAFF. The V gene is TRBV7-9, the J gene TRBJ1-1; TRBD1 matches at 7 bases. The CDR3 has 13 amino acids. The germline V gene encodes CDR1 SEHNR and CDR2 FQNEAQ (reference sequence). J gave up 10 bases and V 1 base, and 6 bases lay outside the gene matches.

V and J are TRBV29-1 and TRBJ2-1; maybe TRBD2 (6 bases). The V gene's germline CDR1 is SQVTM and CDR2 ANQGSEA. CDR3 length equals 14 residues. V lost 3 bases to trimming and J lost 2 bases, with 11 bases between them. CDR3 protein: CSVDGGITYNEQFF. Here the CDR3 DNA reads TGCAGCGTTGATGGGGGGATAACCTACAATGAGCAGTTCTTC.

The rearrangement links TRBV4-1 to TRBJ1-4, with 7 bases aligning to TRBD1. V dropped 1 base and J dropped 8; count of bases not matched to a gene: 4. CDR3 length equals 14 residues. From germline, CDR1 is MGHRA and CDR2 YSYEKL. CDR3 DNA: TGCGCCAGCAGCCAAGGGGGGACAGTCGAAAAACTGTTTTTT. Translating it yields CASSQGGTVEKLFF.

This clone was counted a single time. Here the CDR3 reads CASSIGAGRQTQYF. DNA of the CDR3: TGTGCCAGTAGTATAGGCGCAGGCAGGCAGACCCAGTACTTC. The chain couples TRBV19 to TRBJ2-5, with D hard to call. CDR1 is LNHDA and CDR2 is SQIVND in the germline V gene (reference sequence). The CDR3 totals 14 residues. Trimming left V 1 base short and J 6 bases short, with 12 bases between.

J is TRBJ2-3 and V is TRBV7-9; D unclear. V dropped 2 bases and J dropped 2 bases, with 11 bases sitting between them. CDR3 length: 15 residues. Germline V gene lookup returns CDR1 SEHNR and CDR2 FQNEAQ (reference sequence). CDR3 DNA sequence: TGTGCCAGCAGCTTACAGTGGCGAGACACAGATACGCAGTATTTT. It codes for CASSLQWRDTDTQYF.

V usage is TRBV18 and J usage is TRBJ2-1; 7 positions match TRBD1. The CDR3 extends over 15 amino acids. V shed 3 bases and J 10 bases; nucleotides not matched to a gene: 12. Germline assignment: CDR1 KGHSH and CDR2 LQKENI. Here the CDR3 DNA reads TGTGCCAGCTCACCGGGACAGTCCGATTTCCCCGAGCAGTTCTTC. Translation gives CASSPGQSDFPEQFF. The entire variable domain, with the rest obtained from reference TRBV18 and TRBJ2-1, is as follows: NAGVMQNPRHLVRRRGQEARLRCSPMKGHSHVYWYRQLPEEGLKFMVYLQKENIIDESGMPKERFSAEFPKEGPSILRIQQVVRGDSAAYFCASSPGQSDFPEQFFGPGTRLTVL.

The V and J genes are TRBV11-2 and TRBJ2-7, with a tentative D call TRBD2 (7 bases). This CDR3 is built from 18 residues. Germline values: CDR1 SGHAT, CDR2 FQNNGV. V lost 1 base and J 0 bases, leaving 19 bases between the germline ends. The CDR3 reads CASSLVDRGATSSYEQYF. The CDR3 nucleotides are TGTGCCAGCAGCTTAGTTGATCGGGGGGCGACGAGCTCCTACGAGCAGTACTTC.

This rearrangement joins TRBV15 to TRBJ1-5; TRBD1 agrees at 10 bases. CDR1 and CDR2 from the germline V gene are LNHNV and YYDKDF (reference sequence). V gave up 0 bases and J gave up 6 bases; unmatched junction bases: 11. This CDR3 has 18 residues. The CDR3 sequence: CATSRDLSGGTGAQPQHF. In nucleotides, the CDR3 is TGTGCCACCAGCAGAGATCTGTCCGGGGGGACAGGGGCTCAGCCCCAGCATTTT.

The chain is built from TRBV24-1 and TRBJ2-7; 9 positions match TRBD1. With 3 bases clipped from V and 2 bases from J, the junction kept 1 base outside the gene matches. The germline gives CDR1 KGHDR, CDR2 SFDVKD. CDR3 length: 14 residues. The CDR3 here is CATSDRTGAYEQYF. CDR3 in DNA: TGTGCCACCAGTGATCGGACAGGGGCCTACGAGCAGTACTTC.

The J gene is TRBJ2-3, the V gene TRBV7-6; D is uncertain. The CDR3 is 14 residues long. Germline CDR1 SGHVS, CDR2 FNYEAQ. The ends were cut back, 1 base at V and 5 bases at J, with 10 bases in the middle. CDR3 amino acids: CASSLGLARDTQYF. Written as DNA, the CDR3 is TGTGCCAGCAGCTTAGGACTCGCCCGAGATACGCAGTATTTT.

The rearrangement joins TRBV6-4 to TRBJ1-6; TRBD1 agrees at 9 bases. Germline V gives CDR1 MRHNA, CDR2 SNTAGT. CDR3 length: 13 amino acids. The ends lost 6 bases at V and 7 bases at J; junction bases unmatched: 1. As DNA, the CDR3 is TGTGCCAGCAGGACAGGGGGGAATTCACCCCTCCACTTT. This sequence encodes CASRTGGNSPLHF.

This chain connects TRBV6-1 to TRBJ2-7; 9 nucleotides match TRBD1. The germline V gene encodes CDR1 MNHNS and CDR2 SASEGT. The V and J ends lost 2 bases and 6 bases, in that order; junction bases with no gene match: 5. The CDR3 loop spans 14 amino acids. CDR3 coding DNA: TGTGCCAGCAGTGAACAGGGGACAGGGAGCGAGCAGTACTTC. Encoded protein: CASSEQGTGSEQYF.

The chain combines TRBV24-1 with TRBJ2-5; D gene unclear. This CDR3 is built from 14 residues. Per germline, CDR1 KGHDR and CDR2 SFDVKD. Trimming left V 3 bases short and J 3 bases short, with 10 bases between. This CDR3 is CATSDPDSEETQYF. In DNA, the CDR3 is TGTGCCACCAGTGATCCAGACTCAGAAGAGACCCAGTACTTC.